The TCR beta chain under discussion was sequenced for a study of shared clonotypes between healthy human individuals. The CDR3 runs 15 residues. Between the trimmed V and J ends, which lost 2 bases and 2 bases, there was a span of 14 bases. Germline V lookup: CDR1 SGHKS, CDR2 YYEKEE (reference sequence). Some clones are missing from TCRdb's copy, which holds only in-frame ones; the method was immunoSEQ multiplex PCR. The sample lists fewer than 2.5 million clones, roughly 93% occurring once. This TCR was recovered from a man aged 18 to 29 in good health. Some clones in this sample may be carry-over from other donors' samples. This chain connects TRBV5-5 to TRBJ2-7, with unresolved D. Material for sequencing was naive CD4+ T cells from PBMCs. Regarding subset: CD45RA+ positively selected. The CDR3 DNA reads TGTGCCAGCAGCTTTGTAAGGTCCGACCCCTACGAGCAGTACTTC. This gives the protein CASSFVRSDPYEQYF.